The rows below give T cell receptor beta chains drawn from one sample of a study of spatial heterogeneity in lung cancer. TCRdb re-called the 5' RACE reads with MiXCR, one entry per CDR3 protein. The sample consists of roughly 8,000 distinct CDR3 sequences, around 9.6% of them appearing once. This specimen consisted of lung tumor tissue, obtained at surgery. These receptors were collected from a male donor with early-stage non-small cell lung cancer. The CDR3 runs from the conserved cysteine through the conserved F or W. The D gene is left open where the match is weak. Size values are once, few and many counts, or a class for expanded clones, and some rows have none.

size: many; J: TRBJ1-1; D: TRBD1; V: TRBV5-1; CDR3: CASSSGQGNTEAFF; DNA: TGTGCCAGCAGCTCCGGACAGGGCAACACTGAAGCTTTCTTT
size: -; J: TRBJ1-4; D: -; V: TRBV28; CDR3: CVSSSGGLTNEKLFF; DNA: TGTGTCAGCAGTTCCGGGGGGTTAACTAATGAAAAACTGTTTTTC
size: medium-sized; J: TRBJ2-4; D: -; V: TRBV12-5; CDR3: CASGLDYLAKNIQYF; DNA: TGTGCTAGTGGTTTGGACTATCTAGCCAAAAACATTCAGTACTTC
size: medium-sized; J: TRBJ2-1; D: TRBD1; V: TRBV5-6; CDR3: CASSWTDRQGSVF; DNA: TGTGCCAGCAGCTGGACTGACCGACAGGGATCGGTCTTC
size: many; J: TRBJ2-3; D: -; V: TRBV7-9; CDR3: CASSLRKTVSTDTQYF; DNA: TGTGCCAGCAGCTTAAGGAAAACCGTTAGCACAGATACGCAGTATTTT
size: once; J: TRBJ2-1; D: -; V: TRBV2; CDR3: CASSEIWSSYNEQFF; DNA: TGTGCCAGCAGTGAAATCTGGAGCTCCTACAATGAGCAGTTCTTC
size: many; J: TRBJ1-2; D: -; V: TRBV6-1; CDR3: CAISLEGTIYGYTF; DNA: TGTGCCATCTCTTTGGAAGGGACAATCTATGGCTACACCTTC
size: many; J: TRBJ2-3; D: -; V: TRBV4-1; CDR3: CASSHVGFTDTQYF; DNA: TGCGCCAGCAGCCACGTAGGGTTCACAGATACGCAGTATTTT
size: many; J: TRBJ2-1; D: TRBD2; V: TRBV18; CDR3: CASSPLTPSGGANEQFF; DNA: TGTGCCAGCTCACCCCTTACCCCTAGCGGGGGGGCGAATGAGCAGTTCTTC
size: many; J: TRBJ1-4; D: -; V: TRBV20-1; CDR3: CSARANEKLFF; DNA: TGCAGTGCTAGAGCTAATGAAAAACTGTTTTTT
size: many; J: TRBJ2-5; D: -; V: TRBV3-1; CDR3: CASSRIGSEETQYF; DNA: TGTGCCAGCAGCCGGATTGGAAGTGAGGAGACCCAGTACTTC
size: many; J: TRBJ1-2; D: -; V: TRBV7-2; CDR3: CASSLGHGANYGYTF; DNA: TGTGCCAGCAGTCTTGGACACGGAGCTAACTATGGCTACACCTTC
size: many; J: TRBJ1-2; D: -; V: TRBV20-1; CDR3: CSASPYTGGYTF; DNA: TGCAGTGCTAGCCCCTACACCGGTGGCTACACCTTC
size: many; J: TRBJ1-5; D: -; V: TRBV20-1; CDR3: CSAGSPPGASTRDQPQHF; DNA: TGCAGTGCAGGATCGCCCCCAGGGGCTTCCACTCGGGATCAGCCCCAGCATTTT
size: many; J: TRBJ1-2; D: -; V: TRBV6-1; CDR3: CASSFDKYGYTF; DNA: TGTGCCAGCAGTTTCGACAAGTATGGCTACACCTTC
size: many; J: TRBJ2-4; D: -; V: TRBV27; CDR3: CASSLRAGSLNIQYF; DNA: TGTGCCAGCAGTTTACGGGCGGGAAGCTTAAACATTCAGTACTTC
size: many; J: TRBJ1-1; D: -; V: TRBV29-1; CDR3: CSVQGDRNTEAFF; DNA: TGCAGCGTTCAAGGTGACAGGAACACTGAAGCTTTCTTT
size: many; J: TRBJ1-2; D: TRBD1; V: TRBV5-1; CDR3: CASSMDGQGAGGYTF; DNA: TGCGCCAGCAGCATGGATGGACAGGGGGCAGGTGGCTACACCTTC
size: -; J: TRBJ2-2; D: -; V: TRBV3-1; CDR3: CASSQAQGVWTGELFF; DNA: TGTGCCAGCAGCCAAGCACAGGGAGTGTGGACCGGGGAGCTGTTTTTT
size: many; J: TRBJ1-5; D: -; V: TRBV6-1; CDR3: CASSEAVRTMRQPQHF; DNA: TGTGCCAGCAGTGAAGCGGTAAGAACCATGCGGCAGCCCCAGCATTTT
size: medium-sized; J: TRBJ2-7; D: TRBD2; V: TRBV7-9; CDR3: CASSPTYPGTSVYF; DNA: TGTGCCAGCAGCCCCACCTATCCCGGGACTAGCGTCTACTTC
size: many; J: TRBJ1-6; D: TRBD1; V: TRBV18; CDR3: CASSPGTGENSPLHF; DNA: TGTGCCAGCTCACCCGGGACAGGGGAGAATTCACCCCTCCACTTT